The next 15 T cell receptor beta chains were all read from a single sample in a study of blood T cell repertoires in COVID-19. Sequencing used immunoSEQ multiplex PCR; TCRdb keeps in-frame clones, though not all of them. Seen here are some 200,000 clones, 85% observed once, and the top ten hold 0.9% to 0.95%. Sequenced input: peripheral blood. The receptors come from a man between 60 and 70 years old with COVID-19, enrolled during active disease.

The CDR3 bases are TGTGCCAGCAGTTTATGGCAATATAATTCACCCCTCCACTTT. Translating it yields CASSLWQYNSPLHF. This chain links TRBV27 with TRBJ1-6; D gene unclear. V was pared by 1 base and J by 4 bases, with 5 bases between. Germline CDR1 and CDR2: MNHEY and SMNVEV (reference sequence). This CDR3 is 14 amino acids long.

V gene TRBV27 combines with J gene TRBJ1-1; D remains ambiguous. The CDR3 extends over 15 amino acids. Germline CDR1 and CDR2: MNHEY and SMNVEV (reference sequence). Trimming removed 6 bases from V and 4 bases from J, with 18 bases in between. The CDR3 DNA is TGTGCCAGCAGATTGGCAAGCGGCAGAGGCACTGAAGCTTTCTTT. Protein product: CASRLASGRGTEAFF.

This chain joins TRBV19 and TRBJ2-7; 11 bases line up with TRBD1. The germline V gene has CDR1 LNHDA and CDR2 SQIVND (reference sequence). The CDR3 has 14 amino acids. V lost 6 bases to trimming and J lost 3 bases; unmatched junction nucleotides: 4. CDR3 in DNA: TGTGCCAGTAGCTCAGGGACAGGGGGCTACGAGCAGTACTTC. This sequence encodes CASSSGTGGYEQYF.

The V and J genes are TRBV14 and TRBJ2-1, with 12 positions matching TRBD2. Germline assignment: CDR1 SGHDN and CDR2 FVKESK. CDR3 length equals 18 residues. Unmatched junction bases numbered 12, after V lost 1 base and J lost 8 bases. CDR3: CASSQALRLAGAMDEQFF. The CDR3 DNA follows: TGTGCCAGCAGCCAAGCTTTGCGACTAGCGGGAGCTATGGATGAGCAGTTCTTC.

The table lists this clone with a count of one. CDR3 bases: TGCGCCAGCAGCCGAACTACAGGGTCCAATGAAAAACTGTTTTTT. It translates to CASSRTTGSNEKLFF. This rearrangement joins TRBV5-1 to TRBJ1-4; weak D call: TRBD1 (6 bases). Per germline, CDR1 SGHRS and CDR2 YFSETQ. V was shortened by 4 bases and J by 5 bases, with 15 bases between the two germline ends. The CDR3 length is 15 residues. The entire variable domain, with the rest obtained from reference TRBV5-1 and TRBJ1-4, is as follows: KAGVTQTPRYLIKTRGQQVTLSCSPISGHRSVSWYQQTPGQGLQFLFEYFSETQRNKGNFPGRFSGRQFSNSRSEMNVSTLELGDSALYLCASSRTTGSNEKLFFGSGTQLSVL.

CDR3 in DNA: TGTGCCAGCAGTTTACTAGTGGGGGAGCTGTTTTTT. It yields the protein CASSLLVGELFF. The V call is TRBV2, the J call TRBJ2-2; D possibly corresponds to TRBD2 (5 bases). The V and J ends lost 5 bases and 8 bases respectively, with 9 bases between them. CDR1 and CDR2 (germline): SNHLY, FYNNEI. This CDR3 region has 12 residues.

This rearrangement joins TRBV3-1 (or the pseudogene TRBV3-2) to TRBJ2-1; 8 bases align to TRBD2. There are 15 residues in the CDR3. Germline trimming cut 4 bases from V and 2 bases from J; bases unmatched to any gene: 4. Looked up from germline, CDR1 is LGHDT and CDR2 is YNNKEL (reference sequence). The CDR3 loop is CASSLRLAPYNEQFF. As DNA, the CDR3 is TGTGCCAGCAGCCTACGACTAGCGCCCTACAATGAGCAGTTCTTC.

The V and J genes are TRBV30 and TRBJ2-1; D gene unclear. V lost 2 bases and J 7 bases, leaving 9 bases between the germline ends. The CDR3 extends over 12 amino acids. Germline V gene lookup returns CDR1 GTSNPN and CDR2 SVGIG (reference sequence). The chain's CDR3 is CAWSSQRNEQFF. The CDR3 DNA follows: TGTGCCTGGAGTAGTCAGAGGAATGAGCAGTTCTTC.

The chain combines TRBV7-8 with TRBJ2-7; 8 bases fit TRBD1. Germline values: CDR1 SGHVS, CDR2 FQNEAQ. This CDR3 contains 14 residues. V lost 5 bases and J lost 4; bases outside the gene matches: 7. CDR3 sequence (DNA): TGTGCCAGCAGCCAAGGACAGGGTGGGTACGAGCAGTACTTC. It encodes CASSQGQGGYEQYF.

The chain links TRBV15 to TRBJ2-1, with 7 nucleotides matching TRBD1. The CDR3 totals 17 residues. J was trimmed by 7 bases and V by 1 base; bases with no gene match: 13. CDR1 is LNHNV and CDR2 is YYDKDF in the germline V gene (reference sequence). The CDR3 DNA reads TGTGCCACCAGCAGAGGGGACAGAGGGGCCCTAAGGAATGAGCAGTTCTTC. Translating gives CATSRGDRGALRNEQFF. Full variable domain (remainder filled in from reference TRBV15 and TRBJ2-1): DAMVIQNPRYQVTQFGKPVTLSCSQTLNHNVMYWYQQKSSQAPKLLFHYYDKDFNNEADTPDNFQSRRPNTSFCFLDIRSPGLGDTAMYLCATSRGDRGALRNEQFFGPGTRLTVL.

The chain combines TRBV29-1 with TRBJ1-2; unclear D gene. CDR1 is SQVTM and CDR2 is ANQGSEA in the germline V gene. The CDR3 has 12 amino acids. The CDR3 nucleotides read TGCAGTGCACCGGCAGCGCACTATGGCTACACCTTC. This translates into CSAPAAHYGYTF.

The chain uses TRBV9 and TRBJ2-3; D is unclear. Germline assignment: CDR1 SGDLS and CDR2 YYNGEE. The CDR3 has 13 amino acids. V was trimmed by 2 bases and J by 1 base, leaving 5 bases between them. CDR3 sequence (DNA): TGTGCCAGCAGCGTTTTAGGCACAGATACGCAGTATTTT. Protein sequence: CASSVLGTDTQYF.

The chain uses TRBV6-5 and TRBJ1-6; D is unresolved. The length of the CDR3 is 13 residues. Germline V CDR1 and CDR2: MNHEY, SVGAGI. Trimming left V 5 bases short and J 5 bases short, with 7 bases between. The CDR3 DNA follows: TGTGCCAGCAGTCCGTCCGATAATTCACCCCTCCACTTT. As protein: CASSPSDNSPLHF.

V is TRBV7-9 and J is TRBJ1-5, with D possibly being TRBD1 (6 bases). Trimming took 5 bases from V and 7 from J, leaving 12 bases between them. The CDR3 extends over 13 amino acids. Germline lookup yields CDR1 SEHNR and CDR2 FQNEAQ (reference sequence). The CDR3 DNA is TGTGCCAGCAGCCCACAGGGATCACAGCCCCAGCATTTT. Its translation is CASSPQGSQPQHF.

The V call is TRBV5-1, the J call TRBJ1-5; no clear D. V was shortened by 4 bases and J by 5 bases, with 10 bases between the two germline ends. The germline V gene encodes CDR1 SGHRS and CDR2 YFSETQ. The CDR3 sequence is 13 residues long. The CDR3 DNA follows: TGCGCCAGCAGCGTTAACGGTGATCAGCCCCAGCATTTT. This encodes CASSVNGDQPQHF. Full variable domain (outside the CDR3, taken from reference TRBV5-1 and TRBJ1-5): KAGVTQTPRYLIKTRGQQVTLSCSPISGHRSVSWYQQTPGQGLQFLFEYFSETQRNKGNFPGRFSGRQFSNSRSEMNVSTLELGDSALYLCASSVNGDQPQHFGDGTRLSIL.